One and the same sample provided the 19 T cell receptor beta chains below, sequenced in a study of CD8 T cells in Susac syndrome. RNA in amounts of roughly 0.5 to 1 ug was reverse transcribed with random hexamers. TCRdb fed the immunoSEQ multiplex PCR reads into MiXCR, producing one record per CDR3 protein. The repertoire holds under 95,000 distinct CDR3 sequences, around 94% seen once, with less than 0.4% in the top ten. Sample: CD4+ T cells from PBMCs. All receptors come from a human donor with Susac syndrome.

V and J are TRBV9 and TRBJ2-7; D is unresolved. The CDR3 spans 14 residues. CDR1 and CDR2 (germline): SGDLS, YYNGEE. Between the trimmed V and J ends, which lost 0 bases and 5 bases, there was a span of 12 bases. CDR3 region: CASSVGLPPHEQYF. The CDR3 DNA sequence: TGTGCCAGCAGCGTAGGTCTACCCCCCCACGAGCAGTACTTC.

CDR3 nucleotides: TGTGCCGCGACGGAAGGTTCGGGACTAGCGGGGGACACAGATACGCAGTATTTT. Translating gives CAATEGSGLAGDTDTQYF. The rearrangement links TRBV6-2 or TRBV6-3 to TRBJ2-3, with 14 bases aligning to TRBD2. V dropped 11 bases and J dropped 2; count of bases not matched to a gene: 15. The CDR3 runs 18 residues. Germline V gives CDR1 MNHEY, CDR2 SVGEGT.

This chain connects TRBV10-3 to TRBJ2-2, with 8 bases identical to TRBD2. Looked up from germline, CDR1 is ENHRY and CDR2 is SYGVKD. The V gene end was trimmed by 4 bases and the J gene end by 2 bases; junction bases not matched to a gene: 6. This CDR3 is 16 amino acids long. The CDR3, as DNA: TGTGCCATCAGTGGCAGCGGGGGAGCCAACACCGGGGAGCTGTTTTTT. This sequence encodes CAISGSGGANTGELFF.

V and J are TRBV27 and TRBJ1-5; no clear D gene. The CDR3 consists of 16 residues. Germline assignment: CDR1 MNHEY and CDR2 SMNVEV (reference sequence). Trimming took 6 bases from V and 2 from J, leaving 17 bases between them. CDR3 in amino acids: CASSPHLGMGNQPQHF. As DNA, the CDR3 is TGTGCCAGCAGCCCACACTTGGGTATGGGCAATCAGCCCCAGCATTTT.

The table lists this clonotype with a count of one. The rearrangement joins TRBV27 to TRBJ2-2; the match to TRBD2 covers 11 bases. The germline V gene encodes CDR1 MNHEY and CDR2 SMNVEV (reference sequence). The length of the CDR3 is 14 residues. Germline trimming cut 7 bases from V and 4 bases from J; bases unmatched to any gene: 2. Written as DNA, the CDR3 is TGTGCCAGCAATGGACTAGCGGGCACCGGGGAGCTGTTTTTT. It encodes CASNGLAGTGELFF.

This clonotype is a singleton in its sample. The J gene is TRBJ1-1, the V gene TRBV5-4; the match to TRBD1 covers 10 bases. J lost 10 bases, V lost 4 bases, and 7 bases had no gene match. The length of the CDR3 is 13 residues. Germline V gives CDR1 SGHNT, CDR2 YYREEE (reference sequence). DNA for the CDR3: TGTGCCAGCAGCCTAGACAGGGGGCGAGGAGCTTTCTTT. Translation: CASSLDRGRGAFF.

The rearrangement uses TRBV5-4 and TRBJ2-5; D is unclear. V lost 5 bases to trimming and J lost 1 base, with 6 bases between them. Germline CDR1 and CDR2: SGHNT and YYREEE (reference sequence). The CDR3 covers 12 residues. The CDR3 nucleotides are TGTGCCAGCAGTCGTCCCCAAGAGACCCAGTACTTC. Translation gives CASSRPQETQYF. Full variable domain (outside the CDR3, taken from reference TRBV5-4 and TRBJ2-5): ETGVTQSPTHLIKTRGQQVTLRCSSQSGHNTVSWYQQALGQGPQFIFQYYREEENGRGNFPPRFSGLQFPNYSSELNVNALELDDSALYLCASSRPQETQYFGPGTRLLVL.

This clonotype was counted between two and nine times. The chain has TRBV2 and TRBJ2-7; D is undetermined. There are 13 residues in the CDR3. With 3 bases removed from V and 1 base from J, the gap between germline ends came to 7 bases. Germline CDR1 is SNHLY and CDR2 is FYNNEI. The CDR3 protein is CASSDGGSYEQYF. DNA of the CDR3: TGTGCCAGCAGTGACGGCGGATCCTACGAGCAGTACTTC.

This chain joins TRBV30 and TRBJ1-6; D is ambiguous. Germline CDR1 GTSNPN, CDR2 SVGIG (reference sequence). This CDR3 has 13 residues. Trimming cost V 2 bases and J 5 bases, with 7 bases left between them. The CDR3 DNA reads as TGTGCCTGGAGTTCATGGAATAATTCACCCCTCCACTTT. The encoded protein is CAWSSWNNSPLHF.

This sequence joins TRBV7-8 and TRBJ1-2, with 9 bases identical to TRBD1. The CDR3 has 14 residues. CDR1 and CDR2 from the germline V gene are SGHVS and FQNEAQ. After removal of 8 bases from V and 7 bases from J, the junction contained 11 bases not matched to a gene. The CDR3 sequence is CASHTGTGSAGYTF. In nucleotides, the CDR3 is TGTGCCAGCCACACCGGGACAGGGTCGGCTGGCTACACCTTC.

The chain employs TRBV4-3 and TRBJ1-3, with D maybe TRBD1 (6 bases). Germline V gives CDR1 LGHNA, CDR2 YSLEER. Trimming removed 4 bases from V and 2 bases from J, with 9 bases in between. The CDR3 extends over 14 amino acids. The CDR3 DNA reads as TGCGCCAGCAGCCTCAGGGGTGCTGGAAACACCATATATTTT. Translating it yields CASSLRGAGNTIYF.

The chain recombines TRBV30 with TRBJ1-1; D unclear. Trimming stripped 4 bases from V and 0 bases from J, with 9 bases between. The germline V gene has CDR1 GTSNPN and CDR2 SVGIG (reference sequence). CDR3 length: 13 residues. The CDR3 loop reads CAWMVNMNTEAFF. DNA for the CDR3: TGTGCCTGGATGGTCAATATGAACACTGAAGCTTTCTTT.

V gene TRBV29-1 combines with J gene TRBJ2-3; tentative D call: TRBD1 (6 bases). This CDR3 region has 12 residues. Per germline, CDR1 SQVTM and CDR2 ANQGSEA. Trimming took off 2 bases at V and 4 bases at J, with 7 bases between the two ends. This chain's CDR3 is CSVESGADTQYF. CDR3 DNA sequence: TGCAGCGTTGAATCAGGGGCAGATACGCAGTATTTT.

The rearrangement links TRBV10-2 to TRBJ2-7, with a tentative D call TRBD1 (6 bases). V shed 8 bases and J shed 6 bases, with 20 bases lying between them. The CDR3 length is 14 residues. Germline assignment: CDR1 WSHSY and CDR2 SAAADI. The CDR3 DNA sequence: TGCGCCAGCCGCACACCCGGGGACATAGGCGAGCAGTACTTC. This codes for CASRTPGDIGEQYF.

The chain has TRBV20-1 and TRBJ2-3, with D possibly TRBD2 on 5 matching bases. Trimming stripped 2 bases from V and 11 bases from J, with 11 bases between. This CDR3 is 11 amino acids long. The germline V gene encodes CDR1 DFQATT and CDR2 SNEGSKA (reference sequence). The CDR3 here is CSARYPGGQYF. CDR3 bases: TGCAGTGCTAGATACCCAGGAGGGCAGTATTTT.

The chain has TRBV2 and TRBJ2-6; no firm D call. Germline V lookup: CDR1 SNHLY, CDR2 FYNNEI. Between the trimmed V and J ends, which lost 7 bases and 2 bases, there was a span of 12 bases. The CDR3 runs to 15 residues. The CDR3 DNA is TGTGCCAGCATTATTGGGGTGACTGGGGCCAACGTCCTGACTTTC. Translation gives CASIIGVTGANVLTF.

The chain uses TRBV20-1 and TRBJ1-1; D unresolved. The CDR3 has 9 amino acids. Germline values: CDR1 DFQATT, CDR2 SNEGSKA (reference sequence). Trimming took 6 bases from V and 7 from J, leaving 6 bases between them. The chain's CDR3 is CSAGYEAFF. The CDR3 DNA is TGCAGTGCGGGCTATGAAGCTTTCTTT.

The chain employs TRBV10-3 and TRBJ2-1; 12 nucleotides agree with TRBD1. Trimming took 7 bases from V and 8 from J; bases not matched to a gene: 12. The CDR3 length is 16 residues. Germline CDR1 ENHRY, CDR2 SYGVKD. CDR3 protein: CAIKASGTGGADEQFF. The DNA of the CDR3 is TGTGCCATCAAAGCCTCCGGGACAGGGGGCGCGGATGAGCAGTTCTTC.

This clonotype showed up just a few times. This sequence joins TRBV29-1 and TRBJ2-7; 11 bases align to TRBD1. The length of the CDR3 is 13 residues. J was trimmed by 3 bases and V by 3 bases; bases with no gene match: 1. The V gene's germline CDR1 is SQVTM and CDR2 ANQGSEA. In nucleotides, the CDR3 is TGCAGCGTTGAGGGACAGGGGGTCTACGAGCAGTACTTC. Translation: CSVEGQGVYEQYF.